These 9 T cell receptor beta chains share one sample of origin, sequenced in a study of prognosis after radiotherapy for stage I lung cancer. Two-round multiplex PCR, the amplification method, yielded TCR beta CDR3 from genomic DNA. Specific primers for each TRBV and TRBJ gene were what first-round PCR used. From the multiplex PCR reads, TCRdb called clonotypes with MiXCR, one entry per CDR3 protein. The sample holds about 20,000 distinct CDR3 sequences; 44% are singletons and the top ten take about two fifths. Specimen: PBMCs, collected before or after stereotactic body radiation therapy (not recorded which). These receptors originate from a donor of 50 years or more with non-small cell lung cancer.

This sequence joins TRBV6-1 and TRBJ2-1, with D possibly being TRBD2 (6 bases). Trimming shortened V by 9 bases and J by 7 bases, and 22 bases separated the two germline ends. The CDR3 extends over 15 amino acids. Germline CDR1 is MNHNS and CDR2 is SASEGT. The CDR3 bases are TGTGCCAGTAGTATCGGGTCGGGAGTATATAATGAGCAGTTCTTC. Amino acid sequence: CASSIGSGVYNEQFF.

Of note for this clonotype: A junction boundary mismatches the germline segment, possibly from a read error. The rearrangement links TRBV3-1 to TRBJ2-1, with a possible D match to TRBD2 (7 bases). Germline CDR1 and CDR2: LGHDT and YNNKEL (reference sequence). The CDR3 is 16 residues long. The DNA for the CDR3 is TGTGCCAGTAGCCAAAATAGCTGGGGGGGCCGTAATGAGCAGTTCTTC. This encodes CASSQNSWGGRNEQFF.

In DNA form, the CDR3 reads TGTGCCAGCATGGGACAGGGACACACCATATATTTT. Protein: CASMGQGHTIYF. This chain joins TRBV7-9 and TRBJ1-3, with 9 bases that match TRBD1. The CDR3 has 12 amino acids. The germline CDR1 and CDR2 sequences are SEHNR and FQNEAQ (reference sequence). The J segment lost 8 bases and the V segment lost 7 bases, leaving 3 bases of the junction unmatched.

A word on this clonotype: The conserved phenylalanine or tryptophan normally closing the CDR3 is absent here, so this likely arose from a read error. This chain links TRBV6-2 or TRBV6-3 with TRBJ2-7; no definite D call. The germline V and J ends were trimmed by 2 bases and 5 bases, with 16 bases remaining between them. This CDR3 has 15 amino acids. Germline V lookup: CDR1 MNHEY, CDR2 SVGEGT. The CDR3 region has the DNA TGTGCCAGCAGTTACACGTTGAGTCCCACGGACGAGCAGTACCTC. The encoded protein is CASSYTLSPTDEQYL.

As regards this clonotype: A much larger clone is a single base away; this may be a read error. The chain links TRBV5-4 to TRBJ2-1; TRBD2 aligns across 12 bases. In germline, CDR1 is SGHNT, CDR2 YYREEE (reference sequence). CDR3 size: 16 residues. The CDR3 nucleotides read TGTGCCAGCAGCTCCCTAAGGACTAGCGGGGCAAATGATCAGTTCTTC. Protein: CASSSLRTSGANDQFF. The whole variable domain, filled in from reference TRBV5-4 and TRBJ2-1, reads ETGVTQSPTHLIKTRGQQVTLRCSSQSGHNTVSWYQQALGQGPQFIFQYYREEENGRGNFPPRFSGLQFPNYSSELNVNALELDDSALYLCASSSLRTSGANDQFFGPGTRLTVL.

The rearrangement links TRBV27 to TRBJ2-1, with TRBD2 matching over 9 bases. With 6 bases clipped from V and 0 bases from J, the junction kept 3 bases outside the gene matches. The CDR3 is 15 amino acids. Per the germline V gene, CDR1 is MNHEY and CDR2 is SMNVEV (reference sequence). CDR3 sequence (DNA): TGTGCCAGCAGCCTTAGCGGGAGCTCCTACAATGAGCAGTTCTTC. Protein sequence: CASSLSGSSYNEQFF.

This clonotype showed up many times. V usage is TRBV28 and J usage is TRBJ2-2; 8 nucleotides agree with TRBD2. The germline V gene encodes CDR1 MDHEN and CDR2 SYDVKM. The CDR3 sequence is 16 residues long. With V trimmed by 2 bases and J by 0 bases, 2 bases remained unmatched. DNA of the CDR3: TGTGCCAGCAGTTTAGCGGGAGGAGCGAACACCGGGGAGCTGTTTTTT. Its protein product is CASSLAGGANTGELFF.

Notes on this clonotype: A much larger clone sits a single nucleotide away, making a read error possible. The chain links TRBV9 to TRBJ2-4, with unresolved D. The germline V gene has CDR1 SGDLS and CDR2 YYNGEE. The CDR3 is 14 amino acids. The CDR3 DNA reads TGTGCCAGCAGAGTAGGAAGTAGTACTAACATTCAGTACTTC. Encoded protein: CASRVGSSTNIQYF.

This clonotype was counted at least ten times. The rearrangement uses TRBV20-1 and TRBJ1-2, with TRBD1 as a possible D gene (6 bases). The germline V gene encodes CDR1 DFQATT and CDR2 SNEGSKA (reference sequence). The CDR3 is made up of 15 amino acids. The V gene lost 6 bases and the J gene lost 4 bases, with 21 bases spanning the gap. CDR3 in amino acids: CSARLRDNYFYGYTF. Written as DNA, the CDR3 is TGCAGTGCCAGGTTAAGGGACAATTACTTCTATGGCTACACCTTC.